One sample yielded the 18 T cell receptor beta chains listed below, sequenced in a study of human T cells and chemical hapten exposure. TCRdb re-derived calls from the RACE reads in MiXCR, one entry per CDR3 protein. The sample gives roughly 40,000 distinct CDR3 sequences, around 12% of which show up once; approximately 6% is in the top ten. Time point indicated: pre-sensitization, week 0. Treatment given: therapeutic diphenylcyclopropenone sensitization with weekly scalp DPC. Sequences were derived from whole blood, sampled in connection with sensitization to the hapten diphenylcyclopropenone (DPC). These receptors were obtained from a woman aged 25 to 39 with alopecia areata. Some clones in this sample may be carry-over from other donors' samples.

The chain uses TRBV28 and TRBJ2-7; tentatively, D is TRBD1 (6 bases). This CDR3 contains 12 residues. The V and J ends lost 6 bases and 9 bases respectively, with 15 bases between them. Germline values: CDR1 MDHEN, CDR2 SYDVKM. The CDR3 is CASRKQGLGQYF. DNA for the CDR3: TGTGCCAGCAGAAAACAGGGTTTAGGGCAGTACTTC.

This clonotype was counted many times. The V gene is TRBV6-1, the J gene TRBJ1-5, with a possible D match to TRBD1 (5 bases). V dropped 8 bases and J dropped 0 bases, with 11 bases sitting between them. The CDR3 is 14 amino acids. CDR1 is MNHNS and CDR2 is SASEGT in the germline V gene. The CDR3 sequence is CASLNRYSNQPQHF. CDR3 coding DNA: TGTGCCAGCCTAAACAGGTATAGCAATCAGCCCCAGCATTTT.

In its sample, this clonotype was seen many times. The chain links TRBV4-1 to TRBJ2-3; D not resolved. Per the germline V gene, CDR1 is MGHRA and CDR2 is YSYEKL. The CDR3 spans 17 residues. V was clipped by 0 bases and J by 2 bases, with 15 bases between them. This chain's CDR3 is CASSQDRPIKPTDTQYF. CDR3 bases: TGCGCCAGCAGCCAAGATCGGCCCATCAAACCCACAGATACGCAGTATTTT.

This clonotype was counted at least ten times. The genes are TRBV5-1 and TRBJ2-3; 7 bases line up with TRBD2. V shed 7 bases, J shed 3 bases, and the junction held 2 bases outside the gene matches. This CDR3 has 12 amino acids. Germline V CDR1 and CDR2: SGHRS, YFSETQ. The CDR3 region is CASGGGTDTQYF. The CDR3 coding sequence is TGCGCCAGCGGGGGAGGGACAGATACGCAGTATTTT.

The gene calls are TRBV5-5 and TRBJ1-6; D possibly corresponds to TRBD1 (5 bases). V lost 3 bases and J lost 9, with 10 bases in between. Germline loops: CDR1 SGHKS, CDR2 YYEKEE (reference sequence). This CDR3 has 13 residues. The CDR3 loop reads CASSWTGTSPLHF. The CDR3 DNA sequence: TGTGCCAGCAGCTGGACGGGGACTTCACCCCTCCACTTT.

The V and J genes are TRBV2 and TRBJ1-1; D is unresolved. Germline V CDR1 and CDR2: SNHLY, FYNNEI. CDR3 length: 16 residues. Trimming removed 4 bases at V and 0 bases at J, with 15 bases between. This CDR3 is CASSVPIYQVNTEAFF. CDR3 in DNA: TGTGCCAGCAGTGTCCCTATTTACCAGGTGAACACTGAAGCTTTCTTT.

This sequence joins TRBV6-2 or TRBV6-3 and TRBJ2-7; 7 nucleotides agree with TRBD1. The CDR3 runs to 16 residues. J lost 4 bases, V lost 5 bases, and 14 bases had no gene match. Germline V gene sequence: CDR1 MNHEY, CDR2 SVGEGT. Here the CDR3 DNA reads TGTGCCAGCAGTGGAGGCCGGGACAGAGCTTTGTACGAGCAGTACTTC. Its translation is CASSGGRDRALYEQYF.

V and J are TRBV6-5 and TRBJ1-6; no clear D gene. This CDR3 comprises 15 residues. Trimming took off 5 bases at V and 0 bases at J, with 8 bases between the two ends. CDR1 is MNHEY, CDR2 SVGAGI, per germline. The CDR3 here is CASSPGVSYNSPLHF. The CDR3 DNA follows: TGTGCCAGCAGTCCCGGGGTCTCCTATAATTCACCCCTCCACTTT.

This rearrangement joins TRBV7-2 to TRBJ2-1; D uncertain. V shed 5 bases and J shed 4 bases, with 12 bases lying between them. The CDR3 contains 14 residues. CDR1 SGHTA and CDR2 FQGNSA come from the germline V gene. This CDR3 is CASSPTVPYNEQFF. CDR3 coding DNA: TGTGCCAGCAGCCCGACCGTCCCGTACAATGAGCAGTTCTTC.

This clonotype was counted a few times. The rearrangement links TRBV28 to TRBJ2-1; TRBD2 might be the D (5 bases). CDR3 length equals 16 residues. V was trimmed by 4 bases and J by 7 bases, leaving 20 bases between them. Germline CDR1 reads MDHEN; CDR2 reads SYDVKM. The CDR3 DNA reads TGTGCCAGCAGTTCAAACCTCGAGAGGACTTCAAATGAGCAGTTCTTC. It specifies CASSSNLERTSNEQFF.

A few counts support this clonotype. V gene TRBV7-9 combines with J gene TRBJ2-3, with 7 bases aligning to TRBD2. With V trimmed by 4 bases and J by 4 bases, 11 bases remained unmatched. CDR1 SEHNR and CDR2 FQNEAQ come from the germline V gene (reference sequence). The CDR3 has 16 residues. The CDR3 loop reads CASSSRLAGVSDTQYF. The CDR3 DNA follows: TGTGCCAGCAGCTCGCGGTTGGCGGGAGTCTCAGATACGCAGTATTTT.

This clonotype was found a few times. The J gene is TRBJ1-5, the V gene TRBV7-8; the match to TRBD1 covers 7 bases. J gave up 5 bases and V 3 bases, and 4 bases lay outside the gene matches. The CDR3 extends over 14 amino acids. CDR1 is SGHVS, CDR2 FQNEAQ, per germline. In DNA, the CDR3 is TGTGCCAGCAGCTTGGACAGGTCAGATCAGCCCCAGCATTTT. Translated: CASSLDRSDQPQHF.

This clonotype was seen a few times. The chain employs TRBV18 and TRBJ2-5; D may be TRBD1 (6 bases). The V end was cut by 3 bases, the J end by 2 bases, with 7 bases between. This CDR3 is built from 13 residues. Germline values: CDR1 KGHSH, CDR2 LQKENI. Here the CDR3 reads CASSPGTQETQYF. The CDR3 coding sequence is TGTGCCAGCTCACCTGGGACACAAGAGACCCAGTACTTC.

This clonotype appeared a few times. This chain joins TRBV5-1 and TRBJ2-1, with a possible D match to TRBD1 (5 bases). There are 14 residues in the CDR3. Germline V lookup: CDR1 SGHRS, CDR2 YFSETQ. V lost 0 bases and J 1 base, leaving 5 bases between the germline ends. CDR3: CASSLEGSYNEQFF. The CDR3 bases are TGCGCCAGCAGCTTGGAGGGGTCCTACAATGAGCAGTTCTTC.

The rearrangement joins TRBV7-8 to TRBJ2-3, with 7 bases that match TRBD2. With V trimmed by 3 bases and J by 2 bases, 14 bases remained unmatched. The CDR3 has 18 amino acids. Germline assignment: CDR1 SGHVS and CDR2 FQNEAQ. Written as DNA, the CDR3 is TGTGCCAGCAGCTTGTCAGTCCCGGGGGGATATAACACAGATACGCAGTATTTT. Protein: CASSLSVPGGYNTDTQYF.

This clonotype showed up many times. The chain has TRBV19 and TRBJ1-5; no clear D. Trimming shortened V by 1 base and J by 4 bases, and 11 bases separated the two germline ends. CDR1 LNHDA and CDR2 SQIVND come from the germline V gene (reference sequence). This CDR3 spans 15 amino acids. The CDR3: CASSIARVWNQPQHF. The CDR3 DNA follows: TGTGCCAGTAGTATAGCTAGGGTATGGAATCAGCCCCAGCATTTT. The full variable domain, in which reference TRBV19 and TRBJ1-5 provide the parts outside the CDR3, is DGGITQSPKYLFRKEGQNVTLSCEQNLNHDAMYWYRQDPGQGLRLIYYSQIVNDFQKGDIAEGYSVSREKKESFPLTVTSAQKNPTAFYLCASSIARVWNQPQHFGDGTRLSIL.

This clonotype showed up many times. The rearrangement uses TRBV18 and TRBJ2-1; weak D call: TRBD1 (6 bases). Germline V CDR1 and CDR2: KGHSH, LQKENI. The CDR3 is 14 residues long. V gave up 6 bases and J gave up 2 bases, with 11 bases separating them. CDR3 protein: CASSVSGAYNEQFF. The CDR3 DNA sequence: TGTGCCAGCTCCGTTTCAGGGGCCTACAATGAGCAGTTCTTC.

This clonotype was counted many times. This sequence joins TRBV6-2 or TRBV6-3 and TRBJ2-7; no reliable D call. The V gene's germline CDR1 is MNHEY and CDR2 SVGEGT. The ends were cut back, 2 bases at V and 0 bases at J, with 2 bases in the middle. The CDR3 consists of 12 residues. The CDR3: CASSYSSYEQYF. In DNA form, the CDR3 reads TGTGCCAGCAGTTACAGCTCCTACGAGCAGTACTTC.